This TCR beta chain is drawn from a study of CD8+ T cells in alopecia areata. Study details: Treatment with tofacitinib (6 to 18 months) was followed by 6 months off drug. Findings and limits, study-wide: Mice gave a clearer picture of TCR sharing than patients did, possibly for HLA-related reasons.

Those with alopecia areata gave lesional scalp punch biopsies and peripheral blood. CDR3 length: 14 amino acids. With 6 bases removed from V and 0 bases from J, the gap between germline ends came to 11 bases. Germline values: CDR1 PRHDT, CDR2 FYEKMQ (reference sequence). As for this clone: Its matching antigen is unknown.

cDNA serving as the sequencing template came from extracted, reverse transcribed RNA. Sequenced by immunoSEQ multiplex PCR; TCRdb stores in-frame clones only, minus some. The table lists approximately 8,000 clones, 65% to 70% of them singletons. The specimen was skin, collected at week 0. This chain links TRBV13 with TRBJ1-1; D might be TRBD1 (5 bases). This TCR came from a human donor with alopecia areata. The CDR3 loop is CASRKGRLNTEAFF. CDR3 coding DNA: TGTGCCAGCAGAAAGGGACGGCTGAACACTGAAGCTTTCTTT.